The present entry profiles one T cell receptor (beta chain) with its context. The antigen remains undetermined. The CDR3 has 12 amino acids. The germline V gene encodes CDR1 LNHNV and CDR2 YYDKDF (reference sequence). Trimming cost V 3 bases and J 5 bases, with 4 bases left between them. In patients chosen for sequencing, flow cytometry had shown CD8+CD57+ cell expansion. The sample originates from a study of CD8+CD57+ T cells in acquired aplastic anemia. Study findings and constraints: Patients and controls had in common fewer than 30 CD8+ CDR3 sequences.

TCR beta VDJ and CDR3 profiles were obtained from a genomic DNA template. TCRdb passed the reads through MiXCR, listing each CDR3 protein once. The sample records 200,000 to 250,000 distinct CDR3 sequences, around three fifths being singletons. The origin of this receptor is a human donor with aplastic anemia. This chain links TRBV15 with TRBJ1-4; D is unresolved. Sequencing was carried out using sorted CD4+, CD8+, or CD8+CD57+ T cells (not recorded which) from PBMCs. This CDR3 reads CATSRGNEKLFF. CDR3 nucleotide sequence: TGTGCCACCAGCAGGGGGAATGAAAAACTGTTTTTT.